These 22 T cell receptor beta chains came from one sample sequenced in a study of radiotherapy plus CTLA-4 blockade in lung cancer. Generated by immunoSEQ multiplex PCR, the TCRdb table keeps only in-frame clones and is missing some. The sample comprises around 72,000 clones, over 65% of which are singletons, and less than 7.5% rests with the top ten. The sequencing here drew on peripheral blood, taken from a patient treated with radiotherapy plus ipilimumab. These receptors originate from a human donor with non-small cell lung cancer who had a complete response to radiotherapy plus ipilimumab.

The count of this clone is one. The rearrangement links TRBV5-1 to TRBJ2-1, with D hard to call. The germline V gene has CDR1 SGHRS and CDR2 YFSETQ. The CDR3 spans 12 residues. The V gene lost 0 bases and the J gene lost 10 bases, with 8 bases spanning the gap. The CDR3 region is CASSLGFREQFF. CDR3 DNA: TGCGCCAGCAGCTTGGGGTTCAGGGAGCAGTTCTTC.

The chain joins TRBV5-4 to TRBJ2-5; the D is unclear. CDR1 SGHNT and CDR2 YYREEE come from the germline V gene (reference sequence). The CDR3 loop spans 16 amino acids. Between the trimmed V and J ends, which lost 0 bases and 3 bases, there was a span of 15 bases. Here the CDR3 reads CASSLANKAQEETQYF. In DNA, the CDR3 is TGTGCCAGCAGCTTGGCCAATAAGGCCCAGGAAGAGACCCAGTACTTC.

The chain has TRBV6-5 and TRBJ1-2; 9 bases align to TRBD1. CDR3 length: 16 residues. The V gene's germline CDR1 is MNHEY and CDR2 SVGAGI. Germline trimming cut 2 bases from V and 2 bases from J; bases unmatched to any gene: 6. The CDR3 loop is CASSYRRTGANYGYTF. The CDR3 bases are TGTGCCAGCAGTTACCGTAGGACAGGGGCAAACTATGGCTACACCTTC.

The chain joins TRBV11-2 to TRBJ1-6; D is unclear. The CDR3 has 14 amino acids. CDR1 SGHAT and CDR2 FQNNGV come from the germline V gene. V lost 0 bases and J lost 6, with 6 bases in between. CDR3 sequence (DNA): TGTGCCAGCAGCTTAGACAGGATTAATTCACCCCTCCACTTT. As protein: CASSLDRINSPLHF.

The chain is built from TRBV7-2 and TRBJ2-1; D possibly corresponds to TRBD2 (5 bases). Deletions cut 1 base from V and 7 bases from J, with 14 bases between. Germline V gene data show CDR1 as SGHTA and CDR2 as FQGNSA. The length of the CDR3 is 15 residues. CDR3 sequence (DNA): TGTGCCAGCAGCTTAGATCGGGCGGGTCGAAATGAGCAGTTCTTC. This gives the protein CASSLDRAGRNEQFF.

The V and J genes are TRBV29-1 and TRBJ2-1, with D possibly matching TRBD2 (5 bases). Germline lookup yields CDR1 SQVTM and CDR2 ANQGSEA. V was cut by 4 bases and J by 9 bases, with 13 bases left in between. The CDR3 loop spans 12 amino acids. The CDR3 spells CSVGRLGSEQFF. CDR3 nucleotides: TGCAGCGTTGGCCGTCTTGGGAGTGAGCAGTTCTTC.

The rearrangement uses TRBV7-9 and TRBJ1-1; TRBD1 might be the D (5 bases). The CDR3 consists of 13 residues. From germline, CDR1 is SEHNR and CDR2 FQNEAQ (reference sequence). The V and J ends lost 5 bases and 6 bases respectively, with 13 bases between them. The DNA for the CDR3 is TGTGCCAGCAGCCCTTGGGGGGTCGCTGAAGCTTTCTTT. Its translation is CASSPWGVAEAFF.

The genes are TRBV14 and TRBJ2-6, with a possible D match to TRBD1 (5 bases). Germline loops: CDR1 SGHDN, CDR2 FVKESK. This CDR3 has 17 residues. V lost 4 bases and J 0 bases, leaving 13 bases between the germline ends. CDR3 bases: TGTGCCAGCAGCCTGGGGCAAACGAGCTCTGGGGCCAACGTCCTGACTTTC. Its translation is CASSLGQTSSGANVLTF.

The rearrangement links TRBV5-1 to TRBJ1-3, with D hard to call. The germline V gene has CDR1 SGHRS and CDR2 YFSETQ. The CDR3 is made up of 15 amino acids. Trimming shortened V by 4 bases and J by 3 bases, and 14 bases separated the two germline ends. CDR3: CASSPEAFLGNTIYF. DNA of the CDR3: TGCGCCAGCAGCCCGGAGGCATTTCTTGGAAACACCATATATTTT.

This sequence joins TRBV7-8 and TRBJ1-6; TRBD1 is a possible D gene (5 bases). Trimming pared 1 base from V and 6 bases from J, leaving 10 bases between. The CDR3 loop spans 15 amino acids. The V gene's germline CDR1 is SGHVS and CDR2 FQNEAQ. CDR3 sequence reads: CASSLVGRGNSPLHF. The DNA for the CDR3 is TGTGCCAGCAGCTTAGTGGGACGGGGTAATTCACCCCTCCACTTT.

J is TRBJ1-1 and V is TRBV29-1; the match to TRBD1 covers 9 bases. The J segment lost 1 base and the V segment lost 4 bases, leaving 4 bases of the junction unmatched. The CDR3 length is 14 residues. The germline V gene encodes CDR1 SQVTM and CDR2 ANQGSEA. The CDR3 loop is CSVVKGQGNTEAFF. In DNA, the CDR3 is TGCAGCGTTGTTAAGGGACAGGGGAACACTGAAGCTTTCTTT.

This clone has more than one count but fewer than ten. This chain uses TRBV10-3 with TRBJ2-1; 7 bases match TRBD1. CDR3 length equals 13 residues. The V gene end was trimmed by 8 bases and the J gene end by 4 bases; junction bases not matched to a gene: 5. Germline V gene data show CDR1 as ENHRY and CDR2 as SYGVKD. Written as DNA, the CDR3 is TGTGCCATCGGGACAGCTCTTTACAATGAGCAGTTCTTC. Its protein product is CAIGTALYNEQFF.

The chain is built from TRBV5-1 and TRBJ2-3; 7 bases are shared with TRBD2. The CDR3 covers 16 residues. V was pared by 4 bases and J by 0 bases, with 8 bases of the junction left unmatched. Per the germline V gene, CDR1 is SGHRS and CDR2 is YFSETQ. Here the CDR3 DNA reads TGCGCCAGCAGCGGGGGAGCGGGATTTAGCACAGATACGCAGTATTTT. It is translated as CASSGGAGFSTDTQYF.

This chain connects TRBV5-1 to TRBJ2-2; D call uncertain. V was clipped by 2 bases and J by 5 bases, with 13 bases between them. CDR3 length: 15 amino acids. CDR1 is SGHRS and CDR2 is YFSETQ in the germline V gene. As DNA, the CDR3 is TGCGCCAGCAGCTTCGGCGGAAGTAGGACCGGGGAGCTGTTTTTT. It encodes CASSFGGSRTGELFF. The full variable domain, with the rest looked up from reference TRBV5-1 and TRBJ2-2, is KAGVTQTPRYLIKTRGQQVTLSCSPISGHRSVSWYQQTPGQGLQFLFEYFSETQRNKGNFPGRFSGRQFSNSRSEMNVSTLELGDSALYLCASSFGGSRTGELFFGEGSRLTVL.

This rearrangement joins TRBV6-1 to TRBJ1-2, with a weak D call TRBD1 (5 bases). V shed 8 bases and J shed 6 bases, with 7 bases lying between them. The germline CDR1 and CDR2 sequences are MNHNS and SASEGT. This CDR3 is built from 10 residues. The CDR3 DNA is TGTGCCAGCCAGGGCAATGGCTACACCTTC. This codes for CASQGNGYTF.

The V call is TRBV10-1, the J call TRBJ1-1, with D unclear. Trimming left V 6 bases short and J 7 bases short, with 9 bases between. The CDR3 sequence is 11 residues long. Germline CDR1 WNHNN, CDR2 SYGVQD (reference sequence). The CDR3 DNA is TGCGCCAGCAGCCATGGAGGTGAAGCTTTCTTT. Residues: CASSHGGEAFF.

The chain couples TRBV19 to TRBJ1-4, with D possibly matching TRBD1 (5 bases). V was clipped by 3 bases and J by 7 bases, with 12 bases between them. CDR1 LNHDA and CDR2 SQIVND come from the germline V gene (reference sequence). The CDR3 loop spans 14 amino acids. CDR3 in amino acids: CASSIGGIGEKLFF. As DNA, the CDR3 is TGTGCCAGTAGTATTGGGGGTATAGGTGAAAAACTGTTTTTT.

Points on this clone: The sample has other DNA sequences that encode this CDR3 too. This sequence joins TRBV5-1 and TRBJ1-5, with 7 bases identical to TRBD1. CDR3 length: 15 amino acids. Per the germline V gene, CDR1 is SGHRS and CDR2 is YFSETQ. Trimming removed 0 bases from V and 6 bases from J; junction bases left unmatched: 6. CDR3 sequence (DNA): TGCGCCAGCAGCTTGGGCCAGGGGGGGGGTCAGCCCCAGCATTTT. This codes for CASSLGQGGGQPQHF. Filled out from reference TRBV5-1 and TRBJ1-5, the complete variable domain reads KAGVTQTPRYLIKTRGQQVTLSCSPISGHRSVSWYQQTPGQGLQFLFEYFSETQRNKGNFPGRFSGRQFSNSRSEMNVSTLELGDSALYLCASSLGQGGGQPQHFGDGTRLSIL.

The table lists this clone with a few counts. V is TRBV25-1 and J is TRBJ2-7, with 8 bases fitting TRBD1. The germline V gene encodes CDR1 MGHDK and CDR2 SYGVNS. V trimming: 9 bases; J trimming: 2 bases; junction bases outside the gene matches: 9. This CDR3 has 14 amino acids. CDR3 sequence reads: CARSPRTGPYEQYF. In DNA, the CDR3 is TGTGCCAGAAGCCCCCGGACAGGGCCCTACGAGCAGTACTTC.

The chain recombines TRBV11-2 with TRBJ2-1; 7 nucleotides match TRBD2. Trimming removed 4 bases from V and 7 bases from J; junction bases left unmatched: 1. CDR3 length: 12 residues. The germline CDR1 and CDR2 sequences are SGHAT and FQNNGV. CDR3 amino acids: CASSYGGNEQFF. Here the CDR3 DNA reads TGTGCCAGCAGCTACGGGGGGAATGAGCAGTTCTTC.

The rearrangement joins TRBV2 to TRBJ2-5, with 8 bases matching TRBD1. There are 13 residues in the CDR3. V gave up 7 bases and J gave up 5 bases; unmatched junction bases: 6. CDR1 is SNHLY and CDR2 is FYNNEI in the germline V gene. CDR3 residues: CASKSGQAETQYF. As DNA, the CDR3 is TGTGCCAGCAAGTCGGGACAGGCGGAGACCCAGTACTTC.

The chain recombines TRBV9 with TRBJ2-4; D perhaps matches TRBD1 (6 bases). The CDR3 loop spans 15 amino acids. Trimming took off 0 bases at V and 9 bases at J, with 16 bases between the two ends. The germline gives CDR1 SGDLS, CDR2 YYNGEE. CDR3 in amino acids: CASSVEPTGGGIQYF. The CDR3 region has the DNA TGTGCCAGCAGCGTAGAGCCGACAGGCGGAGGCATTCAGTACTTC.